This is a list of T cell receptor beta chains from one sample in a study of vaccination and CD4 T cells after COVID-19. These receptors have no known antigen. TCRdb analysed the PCR reads with MiXCR anew, one entry per CDR3 protein. The sample carries around 12,000 distinct CDR3 sequences, 45% to 60% recorded once. The sequenced material came from CD4+ T cells from blood, cultured in vitro. These receptors were obtained from a human donor who had recovered from COVID-19. The CDR3 runs from the conserved cysteine through the conserved F or W. D genes are given only for firm matches. Expanded clones are given a class, and other clones once, few, many or no size at all.

V gene	J gene	D gene	clone size	CDR3 protein	CDR3 DNA
TRBV2	TRBJ1-5	.	.	CASSAYRGVGQPQHF	TGTGCCAGCAGTGCCTACCGGGGTGTCGGGCAGCCCCAGCATTTT
TRBV6-1	TRBJ2-3	.	.	CASKQGSPTTDTQYF	TGTGCCAGTAAGCAGGGAAGCCCTACCACAGATACGCAGTATTTT
TRBV29-1	TRBJ2-5	.	.	CSGAAGGETQYF	TGCAGCGGAGCGGCGGGCGGGGAGACCCAGTACTTC
TRBV6-2/TRBV6-3	TRBJ1-2	.	once	CASSQTEYGYTF	TGTGCCAGCAGTCAGACGGAGTATGGCTACACCTTC
TRBV19	TRBJ2-5	TRBD2	.	CASSRLAGGGETQYF	TGTGCCAGTAGTAGACTAGCGGGAGGCGGAGAGACCCAGTACTTC
TRBV20-1	TRBJ2-7	.	.	CSVSGVLMGEQYF	TGCAGTGTCTCCGGGGTGTTAATGGGCGAGCAGTACTTC
TRBV19	TRBJ2-1	TRBD2	once	CASSIGLAGPRGEQFF	TGTGCCAGTAGTATCGGACTAGCGGGACCTAGGGGTGAGCAGTTCTTC
TRBV20-1	TRBJ2-1	TRBD2	medium-sized	CSARAPRTSYNEQFF	TGCAGTGCTAGGGCCCCTAGGACTAGCTACAATGAGCAGTTCTTC
TRBV20-1	TRBJ1-5	TRBD1	.	CSARGQGQQPQHF	TGCAGTGCTAGGGGACAGGGACAACAGCCCCAGCATTTT
TRBV20-1	TRBJ2-3	TRBD2	few	CSAGEPSGKNGDTQYF	TGCAGTGCTGGGGAGCCTAGCGGGAAGAATGGAGATACGCAGTATTTT
TRBV10-3	TRBJ1-2	.	.	CAITERGIGYTF	TGTGCCATCACCGAGCGGGGTATTGGCTACACCTTC
TRBV2	TRBJ2-5	TRBD2	few	CASSVTSGSRETQYF	TGTGCCAGCAGTGTAACTAGCGGGAGTCGAGAGACCCAGTACTTC
TRBV18	TRBJ2-7	.	.	CASSPRWRFYEQYF	TGTGCCAGCTCACCACGTTGGCGGTTCTACGAGCAGTACTTC
TRBV15	TRBJ2-3	TRBD2	.	CATSGNAGGPQDTQYF	TGTGCCACCAGCGGAAATGCGGGAGGGCCACAAGATACGCAGTATTTT
TRBV6-1	TRBJ2-3	.	.	CASSDNMGDTQYF	TGTGCCAGCAGTGACAATATGGGAGATACGCAGTATTTT
TRBV24-1	TRBJ2-5	.	few	CATSVGGGDHQETQYF	TGTGCCACCAGTGTCGGAGGAGGGGATCATCAAGAGACCCAGTACTTC
TRBV20-1	TRBJ2-3	TRBD2	few	CSARVQRGGGTDTQYF	TGCAGTGCTAGAGTACAACGCGGGGGGGGTACAGATACGCAGTATTTT
TRBV2	TRBJ1-5	.	few	CASAGTGNQPQHF	TGTGCCAGCGCAGGGACGGGCAATCAGCCCCAGCATTTT
TRBV20-1	TRBJ2-1	TRBD2	few	CSAPGLAGESYNEQFF	TGCAGTGCCCCCGGGCTAGCGGGAGAGAGTTACAATGAGCAGTTCTTC
TRBV21-1	TRBJ2-7	.	few	CASSSRIAGGSSYEQYF	TGTGCCAGCAGCAGTCGTATAGCGGGAGGAAGCTCCTACGAGCAGTACTTC
TRBV7-8	TRBJ1-2	.	.	CASSVPGARGGYTF	TGTGCCAGCAGCGTTCCAGGCGCCCGGGGAGGCTACACCTTC
TRBV27	TRBJ2-5	TRBD2	.	CASRLAGAETQYF	TGTGCCAGCCGACTAGCGGGAGCGGAGACCCAGTACTTC
TRBV4-1	TRBJ1-5	TRBD1	.	CASSHPRDSFDQPQHF	TGCGCCAGCAGCCATCCCCGGGACAGTTTCGATCAGCCCCAGCATTTT
TRBV5-1	TRBJ2-1	TRBD2	.	CASSTGTSDYNEQFF	TGCGCCAGCAGCACCGGGACTAGCGACTACAATGAGCAGTTCTTC
TRBV5-4	TRBJ2-1	TRBD2	.	CASSSTSASSYNEQFF	TGTGCCAGCAGCTCGACTAGCGCCAGCTCCTACAATGAGCAGTTCTTC
TRBV20-1	TRBJ1-2	.	.	CNASSESYGYTF	TGCAATGCCAGCAGTGAAAGCTATGGCTACACCTTC
TRBV20-1	TRBJ2-5	TRBD2	.	CSARDRGRGETQCF	TGCAGTGCTAGAGATCGAGGACGGGGGGAGACCCAGTGCTTC
TRBV9	TRBJ2-1	TRBD2	.	CASSSGLADYNEQFF	TGTGCCAGCAGCTCGGGACTAGCCGACTACAATGAGCAGTTCTTC